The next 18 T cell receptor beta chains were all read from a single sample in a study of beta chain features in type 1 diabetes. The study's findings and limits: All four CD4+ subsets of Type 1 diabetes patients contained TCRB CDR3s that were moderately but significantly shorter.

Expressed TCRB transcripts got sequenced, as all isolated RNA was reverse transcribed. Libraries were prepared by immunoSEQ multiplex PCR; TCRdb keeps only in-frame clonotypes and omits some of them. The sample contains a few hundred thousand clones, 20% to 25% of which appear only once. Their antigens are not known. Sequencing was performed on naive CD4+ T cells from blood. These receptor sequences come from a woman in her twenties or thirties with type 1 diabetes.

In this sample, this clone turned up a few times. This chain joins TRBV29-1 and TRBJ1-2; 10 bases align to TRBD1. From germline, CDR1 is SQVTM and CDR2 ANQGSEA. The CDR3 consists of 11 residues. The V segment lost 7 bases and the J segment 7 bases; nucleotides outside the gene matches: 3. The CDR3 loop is CSGDRGGGYTF. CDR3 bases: TGCAGCGGGGACAGGGGTGGTGGCTACACCTTC.

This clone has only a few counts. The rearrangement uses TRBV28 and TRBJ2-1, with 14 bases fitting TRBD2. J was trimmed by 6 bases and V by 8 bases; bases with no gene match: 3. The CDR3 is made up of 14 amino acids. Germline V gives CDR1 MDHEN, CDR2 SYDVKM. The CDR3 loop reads CASHGTSGSNEQFF. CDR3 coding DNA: TGTGCCAGCCACGGGACTAGCGGGAGCAATGAGCAGTTCTTC.

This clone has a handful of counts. As DNA, the CDR3 is TGCAGCGTTCAGGCAGCGGGAGGCACAGATACGCAGTATTTT. Its protein product is CSVQAAGGTDTQYF. The V call is TRBV29-1, the J call TRBJ2-3; TRBD2 agrees at 8 bases. The J segment lost 1 base and the V segment lost 5 bases, leaving 5 bases of the junction unmatched. The CDR3 covers 14 residues. Germline CDR1 reads SQVTM; CDR2 reads ANQGSEA.

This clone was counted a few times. CDR3 coding DNA: TGTGCCAGCAGCTTAGACGGACAGGGTCCCAATGAAAAACTGTTTTTT. Translating it yields CASSLDGQGPNEKLFF. The rearrangement links TRBV7-9 to TRBJ1-4; 8 bases are shared with TRBD1. Germline trimming cut 1 base from V and 5 bases from J; bases unmatched to any gene: 6. Per the germline V gene, CDR1 is SEHNR and CDR2 is FQNEAQ (reference sequence). The CDR3 totals 16 residues.

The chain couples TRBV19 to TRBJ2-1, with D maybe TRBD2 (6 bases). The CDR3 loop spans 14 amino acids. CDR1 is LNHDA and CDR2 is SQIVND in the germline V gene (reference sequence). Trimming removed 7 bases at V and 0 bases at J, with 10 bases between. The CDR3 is CASNPGDSYNEQFF. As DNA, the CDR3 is TGTGCCAGTAATCCGGGGGACTCCTACAATGAGCAGTTCTTC.

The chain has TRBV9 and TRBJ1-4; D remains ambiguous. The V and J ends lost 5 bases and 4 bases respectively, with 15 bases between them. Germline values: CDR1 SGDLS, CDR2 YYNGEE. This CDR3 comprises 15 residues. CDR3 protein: CASSIATTLNEKLFF. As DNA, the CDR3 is TGTGCCAGCAGTATAGCGACAACGCTTAATGAAAAACTGTTTTTT. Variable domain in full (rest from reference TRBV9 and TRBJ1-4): DSGVTQTPKHLITATGQRVTLRCSPRSGDLSVYWYQQSLDQGLQFLIQYYNGEERAKGNILERFSAQQFPDLHSELNLSSLELGDSALYFCASSIATTLNEKLFFGSGTQLSVL.

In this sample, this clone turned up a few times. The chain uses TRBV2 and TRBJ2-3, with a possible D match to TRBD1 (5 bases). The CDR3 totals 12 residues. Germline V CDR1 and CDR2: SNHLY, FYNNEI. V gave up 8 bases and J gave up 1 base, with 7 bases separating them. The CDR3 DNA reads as TGTGCCAGCGGGGCGGGCACAGATACGCAGTATTTT. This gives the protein CASGAGTDTQYF.

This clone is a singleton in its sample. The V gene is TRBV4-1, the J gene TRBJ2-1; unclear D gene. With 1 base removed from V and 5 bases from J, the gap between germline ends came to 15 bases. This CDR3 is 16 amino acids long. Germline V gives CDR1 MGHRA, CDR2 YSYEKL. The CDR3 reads CASSQGLRVADNEQFF. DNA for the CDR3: TGCGCCAGCAGCCAAGGGTTACGGGTTGCGGACAATGAGCAGTTCTTC.

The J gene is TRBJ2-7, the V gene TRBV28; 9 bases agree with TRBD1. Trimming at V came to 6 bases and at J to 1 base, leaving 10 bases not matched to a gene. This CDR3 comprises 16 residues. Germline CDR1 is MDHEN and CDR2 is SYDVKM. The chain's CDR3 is CASSRSGTGSSYEQYF. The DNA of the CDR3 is TGTGCCAGCAGCCGTTCCGGGACAGGGTCATCCTACGAGCAGTACTTC.

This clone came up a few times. CDR3: CASSLYGGTSYNEQFF. The CDR3 region has the DNA TGTGCCAGCAGCTTATATGGCGGGACCTCCTACAATGAGCAGTTCTTC. The chain carries TRBV7-3 and TRBJ2-1, with D perhaps matching TRBD2 (6 bases). Germline values: CDR1 SGHTA, CDR2 FQGTGA. Trimming left V 2 bases short and J 0 bases short, with 11 bases between. This CDR3 is built from 16 residues.

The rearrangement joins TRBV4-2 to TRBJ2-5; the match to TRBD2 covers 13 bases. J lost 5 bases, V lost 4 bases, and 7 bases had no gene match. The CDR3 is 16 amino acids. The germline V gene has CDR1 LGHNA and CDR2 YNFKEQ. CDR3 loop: CASSPRTSGSGETQYF. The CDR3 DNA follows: TGTGCCAGCAGCCCACGGACTAGCGGGAGCGGGGAGACCCAGTACTTC.

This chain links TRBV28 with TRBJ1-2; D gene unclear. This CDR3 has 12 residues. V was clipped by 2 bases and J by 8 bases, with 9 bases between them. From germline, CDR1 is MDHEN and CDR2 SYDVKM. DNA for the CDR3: TGTGCCAGCAGTTTACGTGTTTCGGGCTACACCTTC. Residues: CASSLRVSGYTF.

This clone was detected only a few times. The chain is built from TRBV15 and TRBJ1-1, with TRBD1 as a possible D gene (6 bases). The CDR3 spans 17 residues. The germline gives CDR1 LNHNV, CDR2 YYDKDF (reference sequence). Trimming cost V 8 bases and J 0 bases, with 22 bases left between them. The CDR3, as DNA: TGTGCCACCTCCCCTCCCTTGGGGGCATCGGTGAACACTGAAGCTTTCTTT. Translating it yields CATSPPLGASVNTEAFF. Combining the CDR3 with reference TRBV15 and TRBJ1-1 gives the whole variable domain DAMVIQNPRYQVTQFGKPVTLSCSQTLNHNVMYWYQQKSSQAPKLLFHYYDKDFNNEADTPDNFQSRRPNTSFCFLDIRSPGLGDTAMYLCATSPPLGASVNTEAFFGQGTRLTVV.

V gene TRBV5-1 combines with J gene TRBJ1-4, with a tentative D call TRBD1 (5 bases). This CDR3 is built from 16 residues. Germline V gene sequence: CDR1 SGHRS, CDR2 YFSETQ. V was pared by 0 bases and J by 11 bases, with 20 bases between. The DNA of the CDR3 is TGCGCCAGCAGCTTGGGAATACAGGTTGCGGTTGGGAAACTGTTTTTT. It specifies CASSLGIQVAVGKLFF.

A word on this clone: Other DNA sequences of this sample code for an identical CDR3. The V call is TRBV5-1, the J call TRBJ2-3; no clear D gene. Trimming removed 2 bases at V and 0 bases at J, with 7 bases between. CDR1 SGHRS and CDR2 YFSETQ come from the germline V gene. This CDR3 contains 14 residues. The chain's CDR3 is CASSFGASTDTQYF. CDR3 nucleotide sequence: TGCGCCAGCAGCTTTGGAGCCAGCACAGATACGCAGTATTTT.

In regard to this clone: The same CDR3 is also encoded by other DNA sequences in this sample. This CDR3 is CAWSALASYNEQFF. In DNA form, the CDR3 reads TGTGCCTGGAGTGCACTAGCTTCCTACAATGAGCAGTTCTTC. This chain links TRBV30 with TRBJ2-1, with D perhaps TRBD2 (6 bases). Germline CDR1 and CDR2: GTSNPN and SVGIG (reference sequence). The CDR3 runs 14 residues. Deletions cut 1 base from V and 1 base from J, with 8 bases between.

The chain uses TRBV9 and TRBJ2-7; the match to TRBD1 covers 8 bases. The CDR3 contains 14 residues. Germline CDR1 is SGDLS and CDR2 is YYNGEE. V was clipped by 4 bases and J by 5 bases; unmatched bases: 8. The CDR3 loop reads CASSPGQGRNEQYF. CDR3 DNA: TGTGCCAGCAGCCCCGGACAGGGACGCAACGAGCAGTACTTC.

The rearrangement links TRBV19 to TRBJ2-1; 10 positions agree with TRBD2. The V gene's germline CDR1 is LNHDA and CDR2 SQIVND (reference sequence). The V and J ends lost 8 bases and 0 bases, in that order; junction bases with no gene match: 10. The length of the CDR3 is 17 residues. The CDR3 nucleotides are TGTGCCAGTGAGCTAGCGGGAGTTCCCAGCTCCTACAATGAGCAGTTCTTC. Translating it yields CASELAGVPSSYNEQFF. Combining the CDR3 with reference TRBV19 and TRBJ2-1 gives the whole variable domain DGGITQSPKYLFRKEGQNVTLSCEQNLNHDAMYWYRQDPGQGLRLIYYSQIVNDFQKGDIAEGYSVSREKKESFPLTVTSAQKNPTAFYLCASELAGVPSSYNEQFFGPGTRLTVL.